Listed here is a single TCR beta chain. These data belong to a study of blood T cell repertoires in COVID-19. The overall study: In each case, the material was cDNA or gDNA derived from T cells, B-cell-depleted T cells, or PBMCs.

Profiled with immunoSEQ multiplex PCR; TCRdb holds only in-frame clones, not every one. Among roughly 70,000 clones listed, approximately 90% were seen once. From germline, CDR1 is SGHRS and CDR2 YFSETQ. Trimming removed 8 bases at V and 3 bases at J, with 14 bases between. The CDR3 sequence is 13 residues long. This receptor was taken from a woman older than 75 with acute or convalescent COVID-19. The sequenced sample was peripheral blood. The gene calls are TRBV5-1 and TRBJ2-5; a weak D match, TRBD2 (6 bases). CDR3 sequence (DNA): TGCGCCAGTCTACGACTAGGGGAAGAGACCCAGTACTTC. Protein: CASLRLGEETQYF.